These 22 T cell receptor beta chains were sequenced from one sample in a study of early T cells in non-severe SARS-CoV-2 infection. TCRdb ran MiXCR on the 5' RACE reads and lists one entry per CDR3 protein. The table records tens of thousands of distinct CDR3 sequences, less than 15% of them present only once. Specimen: whole blood. All receptors come from an adult who was a healthcare worker with PCR-confirmed SARS-CoV-2 infection or an uninfected control (not recorded which).

This clonotype has more than one count but fewer than ten. This chain links TRBV5-4 with TRBJ1-3; 7 bases fit TRBD1. The length of the CDR3 is 15 residues. Germline CDR1 is SGHNT and CDR2 is YYREEE (reference sequence). V lost 5 bases and J lost 4; bases outside the gene matches: 9. The CDR3 DNA is TGTGCCAGCAGGGCTAAACAGGGGACGGGAAACACCATATATTTT. It is translated as CASRAKQGTGNTIYF.

This clonotype was seen more than once but under ten times. The J gene is TRBJ2-7, the V gene TRBV7-9; D remains ambiguous. Trimming removed 4 bases from V and 2 bases from J, with 9 bases in between. The CDR3 contains 13 residues. CDR1 and CDR2 from the germline V gene are SEHNR and FQNEAQ (reference sequence). CDR3 residues: CASSSDAPYEQYF. CDR3 sequence (DNA): TGTGCCAGCAGCTCGGACGCCCCCTACGAGCAGTACTTC.

The chain recombines TRBV28 with TRBJ2-1; the D gene is possibly TRBD1 (5 bases). Per germline, CDR1 MDHEN and CDR2 SYDVKM. This CDR3 spans 12 amino acids. Trimming took 3 bases from V and 8 from J, leaving 8 bases between them. The CDR3 DNA is TGTGCCAGCAGTTTCTTGACAGATGAGCAGTTCTTC. It encodes CASSFLTDEQFF.

This chain connects TRBV7-2 to TRBJ2-3, with D unresolved. V was shortened by 1 base and J by 4 bases, with 6 bases between the two germline ends. CDR1 and CDR2 from the germline V gene are SGHTA and FQGNSA. The CDR3 contains 13 residues. The CDR3 is CASSLERSDTQYF. The CDR3 DNA follows: TGTGCCAGCAGCTTAGAACGCTCAGATACGCAGTATTTT.

This clonotype was seen only a few times. J is TRBJ2-2 and V is TRBV19; D gene ambiguous. CDR3 size: 11 residues. The V gene's germline CDR1 is LNHDA and CDR2 SQIVND (reference sequence). V shed 8 bases and J shed 1 base, with 2 bases lying between them. The CDR3 coding sequence is TGTGCCAGTTTGAACACCGGGGAGCTGTTTTTT. Translated, it gives CASLNTGELFF.

This sequence joins TRBV5-6 and TRBJ2-5; TRBD2 matches at 7 bases. Germline V gene lookup returns CDR1 SGHDT and CDR2 YYEEEE. CDR3 length equals 15 residues. The V segment lost 4 bases and the J segment 4 bases; nucleotides outside the gene matches: 10. The CDR3 reads CASSPRLASGETQYF. CDR3 nucleotide sequence: TGTGCCAGCAGCCCCCGACTAGCTTCCGGAGAGACCCAGTACTTC.

This clonotype was detected many times. The genes are TRBV28 and TRBJ2-1; 9 bases map to TRBD2. The CDR3 loop spans 14 amino acids. J was trimmed by 6 bases and V by 3 bases; bases with no gene match: 3. Per germline, CDR1 MDHEN and CDR2 SYDVKM. The CDR3 coding sequence is TGTGCCAGCAGTTTGCCTAGCGGGGTCAATGAGCAGTTCTTC. Protein sequence: CASSLPSGVNEQFF.

This sequence joins TRBV2 and TRBJ2-1; no clear D. The germline V gene has CDR1 SNHLY and CDR2 FYNNEI. This CDR3 is built from 13 residues. The ends were cut back, 6 bases at V and 10 bases at J, with 16 bases in the middle. CDR3 loop: CASSANQLKEQFF. Here the CDR3 DNA reads TGTGCCAGCAGCGCCAACCAGCTAAAGGAGCAGTTCTTC.

This clonotype showed up many times. V is TRBV30 and J is TRBJ1-2; tentative D call: TRBD1 (6 bases). Looked up from germline, CDR1 is GTSNPN and CDR2 is SVGIG (reference sequence). The CDR3 loop spans 15 amino acids. V was shortened by 5 bases and J by 4 bases, with 20 bases between the two germline ends. CDR3 sequence: CAWGLGTNSLYGYTF. In DNA form, the CDR3 reads TGTGCCTGGGGGCTGGGGACAAACTCCCTCTATGGCTACACCTTC.

This clonotype was detected once. The gene calls are TRBV6-5 and TRBJ2-7; D unresolved. The ends were cut back, 2 bases at V and 5 bases at J, with 10 bases in the middle. Germline V CDR1 and CDR2: MNHEY, SVGAGI. The CDR3 spans 13 residues. In DNA form, the CDR3 reads TGTGCCAGCAGTTACGTGGTTGGGGACGAGCAGTACTTC. This sequence encodes CASSYVVGDEQYF.

This clonotype was seen at least ten times. CDR3 protein: CASKQGESSYEQYF. The CDR3 region has the DNA TGTGCCAGCAAACAGGGCGAGAGCTCCTACGAGCAGTACTTC. This chain joins TRBV6-5 and TRBJ2-7; TRBD1 is a possible D gene (6 bases). V lost 7 bases and J lost 0, with 13 bases in between. CDR1 is MNHEY and CDR2 is SVGAGI in the germline V gene. The CDR3 runs to 14 residues.

The V call is TRBV20-1, the J call TRBJ1-5, with 11 bases aligning to TRBD1. V lost 5 bases, J lost 3 bases, and 6 bases stayed unmatched. CDR1 and CDR2 from the germline V gene are DFQATT and SNEGSKA (reference sequence). This CDR3 has 15 residues. The CDR3 coding sequence is TGCAGTGCTTACGGACAGGGGGCCCCCAATCAGCCCCAGCATTTT. This sequence encodes CSAYGQGAPNQPQHF.

The J gene is TRBJ1-5, the V gene TRBV28; 7 bases match TRBD1. V trimming: 6 bases; J trimming: 3 bases; junction bases outside the gene matches: 14. This CDR3 spans 17 amino acids. Germline V gives CDR1 MDHEN, CDR2 SYDVKM. The CDR3 reads CASSSGGALLNNQPQHF. CDR3 nucleotide sequence: TGTGCCAGCAGCTCAGGGGGGGCCCTACTAAACAATCAGCCCCAGCATTTT.

This clonotype was recorded at least ten times. This chain uses TRBV11-3 with TRBJ2-2, with D possibly being TRBD2 (6 bases). CDR1 and CDR2 (germline): SGHNT, YENEEA. The CDR3 runs 15 residues. Trimming shortened V by 5 bases and J by 0 bases, and 10 bases separated the two germline ends. In DNA form, the CDR3 reads TGTGCCAGCAGCGCAGCGGGTACGAACACCGGGGAGCTGTTTTTT. Translated, it gives CASSAAGTNTGELFF.

This clonotype has just a few counts. This rearrangement joins TRBV6-1 to TRBJ2-7; 7 nucleotides agree with TRBD1. The CDR3 spans 14 residues. Germline V CDR1 and CDR2: MNHNS, SASEGT. V was pared by 6 bases and J by 1 base, with 6 bases of the junction left unmatched. For the CDR3, the DNA is TGTGCCAGCAGGCTAGGGGGCGATTCCTACGAGCAGTACTTC. Its translation is CASRLGGDSYEQYF.

The J gene is TRBJ2-1, the V gene TRBV6-4, with D maybe TRBD2 (6 bases). This CDR3 comprises 15 residues. From germline, CDR1 is MRHNA and CDR2 SNTAGT. Between the trimmed V and J ends, which lost 4 bases and 8 bases, there was a span of 18 bases. CDR3 coding DNA: TGTGCCAGCAGTGCCCGGGACTCAGACTTCGATGAGCAGTTCTTC. This encodes CASSARDSDFDEQFF.

The rearrangement links TRBV7-2 to TRBJ1-5, with D possibly TRBD1 on 5 matching bases. The CDR3 consists of 13 residues. In germline, CDR1 is SGHTA, CDR2 FQGNSA. Trimming shortened V by 4 bases and J by 4 bases, and 8 bases separated the two germline ends. This CDR3 reads CASSYRGNQPQHF. Here the CDR3 DNA reads TGTGCCAGCAGCTACCGGGGGAATCAGCCCCAGCATTTT.

Ten or more counts support this clonotype. CDR3 region: CSVVDISTDTQYF. The CDR3 coding sequence is TGCAGCGTTGTTGACATTAGCACAGATACGCAGTATTTT. The chain links TRBV29-1 to TRBJ2-3, with unresolved D. CDR3 length: 13 residues. CDR1 and CDR2 from the germline V gene are SQVTM and ANQGSEA. Trimming cost V 4 bases and J 0 bases, with 8 bases left between them.

This clonotype was seen repeatedly, ten times or more. J is TRBJ2-7 and V is TRBV3-1, with D perhaps matching TRBD1 or TRBD2 (6 bases each). V shed 4 bases and J shed 3 bases, with 10 bases lying between them. Germline lookup yields CDR1 LGHDT and CDR2 YNNKEL (reference sequence). This CDR3 has 13 amino acids. DNA for the CDR3: TGTGCCAGCAGCCCGGGGGCAGTCTACGAGCAGTACTTC. Translating it yields CASSPGAVYEQYF.

This clonotype was observed a handful of times. The chain uses TRBV7-3 and TRBJ1-1; 7 bases line up with TRBD1. V dropped 5 bases and J dropped 0; count of bases not matched to a gene: 3. CDR3 length equals 14 residues. Germline-derived CDR1 and CDR2 are SGHTA and FQGTGA. Written as DNA, the CDR3 is TGTGCCAGCAGCCGACAGGGTATGAACACTGAAGCTTTCTTT. Its translation is CASSRQGMNTEAFF. Variable domain in full (rest from reference TRBV7-3 and TRBJ1-1): GAGVSQTPSNKVTEKGKYVELRCDPISGHTALYWYRQSLGQGPEFLIYFQGTGAADDSGLPNDRFFAVRPEGSVSTLKIQRTERGDSAVYLCASSRQGMNTEAFFGQGTRLTVV.

This clonotype came up a few times. The chain links TRBV7-9 to TRBJ2-1, with TRBD2 matching 12 bases. This CDR3 has 14 amino acids. Trimming took 7 bases from V and 4 from J; bases not matched to a gene: 2. The germline V gene encodes CDR1 SEHNR and CDR2 FQNEAQ (reference sequence). CDR3 sequence: CASILAGGYNEQFF. DNA of the CDR3: TGTGCCAGCATACTAGCGGGGGGATACAATGAGCAGTTCTTC.

This clonotype was counted many times. The chain uses TRBV4-2 and TRBJ2-7, with D perhaps TRBD2 (6 bases). Per germline, CDR1 LGHNA and CDR2 YNFKEQ. CDR3 size: 14 residues. Trimming pared 4 bases from V and 7 bases from J, leaving 17 bases between. This chain's CDR3 is CASSPSREPGEQYF. The DNA of the CDR3 is TGTGCCAGCAGCCCCTCCCGGGAGCCGGGTGAGCAGTACTTC.